The 22 T cell receptor beta chains below all came from one sample that was sequenced in a study of blood T cell repertoires in COVID-19. Using immunoSEQ multiplex PCR, the repertoire was profiled, and TCRdb retains in-frame clones only, with some absent. Here the sample spans around 100,000 clones, 84% being singletons. The sample taken for sequencing was peripheral blood. Every receptor here comes from a human donor in a cohort sampled during active COVID-19.

The genes are TRBV19 and TRBJ2-7, with 13 bases fitting TRBD2. After removal of 6 bases from V and 6 bases from J, the junction contained 17 bases not matched to a gene. CDR1 and CDR2 from the germline V gene are LNHDA and SQIVND (reference sequence). This CDR3 contains 18 residues. The chain's CDR3 is CASSPSYSSTSGRIEQYF. The DNA of the CDR3 is TGTGCCAGTAGCCCCTCATATTCTTCGACTAGCGGGAGGATCGAGCAGTACTTC.

The rearrangement uses TRBV18 and TRBJ1-2; 7 nucleotides match TRBD1. This CDR3 spans 13 amino acids. With V trimmed by 1 base and J by 8 bases, 4 bases remained unmatched. Germline CDR1 and CDR2: KGHSH and LQKENI. This CDR3 is CASSPQGASGYTF. The CDR3 DNA reads as TGTGCCAGCTCACCACAGGGGGCGAGCGGCTACACCTTC.

The chain carries TRBV11-2 and TRBJ2-1; 12 bases agree with TRBD2. V shed 2 bases, J shed 7 bases, and the junction held 12 bases outside the gene matches. Per the germline V gene, CDR1 is SGHAT and CDR2 is FQNNGV. This CDR3 has 18 residues. The CDR3, as DNA: TGTGCCAGCAGCTTATCTAGGCTAGCGGGAGGGCCGCGGAATGAGCAGTTCTTC. Protein product: CASSLSRLAGGPRNEQFF.

The table lists this clone with a count of one. The genes are TRBV12-3 or TRBV12-4 and TRBJ1-1; D unclear. Between the trimmed V and J ends, which lost 6 bases and 5 bases, there was a span of 7 bases. The CDR3 is 11 amino acids. This chain's CDR3 is CASSLQTEAFF. CDR3 coding DNA: TGTGCCAGCAGCTTACAGACTGAAGCTTTCTTT.

The chain recombines TRBV5-1 with TRBJ1-3, with 8 positions matching TRBD1. The germline V gene encodes CDR1 SGHRS and CDR2 YFSETQ. The CDR3 is made up of 16 amino acids. Trimming removed 3 bases from V and 0 bases from J; junction bases left unmatched: 5. CDR3 sequence (DNA): TGCGCCAGCAGCTCGAACAGGGGGGGCTCTGGAAACACCATATATTTT. Translation gives CASSSNRGGSGNTIYF.

This chain joins TRBV7-9 and TRBJ2-1; unclear D gene. CDR1 is SEHNR and CDR2 is FQNEAQ in the germline V gene (reference sequence). V lost 7 bases and J lost 7, with 11 bases in between. CDR3 size: 12 residues. CDR3 nucleotides: TGTGCCAGCAACTGGTTTCGGAATGAGCAGTTCTTC. Protein product: CASNWFRNEQFF.

The V gene is TRBV28, the J gene TRBJ2-7; D perhaps matches TRBD2 (6 bases). Trimming shortened V by 7 bases and J by 6 bases, and 19 bases separated the two germline ends. CDR1 MDHEN and CDR2 SYDVKM come from the germline V gene. The CDR3 sequence is 14 residues long. The CDR3 reads CASTIAELVGEQYF. The CDR3 nucleotides read TGTGCCAGCACCATAGCGGAACTGGTTGGCGAGCAGTACTTC.

The V and J genes are TRBV28 and TRBJ2-7; 8 bases are shared with TRBD1. This CDR3 region has 13 residues. The V gene's germline CDR1 is MDHEN and CDR2 SYDVKM. The V gene end was trimmed by 7 bases and the J gene end by 6 bases; junction bases not matched to a gene: 8. In DNA form, the CDR3 reads TGTGCCAGCACGAGGACAGGGCCTGGCGAGCAGTACTTC. Residues: CASTRTGPGEQYF.

This clone came up a few times. The chain links TRBV7-9 to TRBJ1-6, with D perhaps matching TRBD1 (5 bases). CDR3 size: 14 residues. CDR1 is SEHNR and CDR2 is FQNEAQ in the germline V gene (reference sequence). The V and J ends lost 1 base and 5 bases respectively, with 6 bases between them. The CDR3 nucleotides are TGTGCCAGCAGCTTAGGACAGAATAATTCACCCCTCCACTTT. Amino acids: CASSLGQNNSPLHF. Full variable domain (remainder filled in from reference TRBV7-9 and TRBJ1-6): DTGVSQNPRHKITKRGQNVTFRCDPISEHNRLYWYRQTLGQGPEFLTYFQNEAQLEKSRLLSDRFSAERPKGSFSTLEIQRTEQGDSAMYLCASSLGQNNSPLHFGNGTRLTVT.

The CDR3 is CASSISGTGELFF. In nucleotides, the CDR3 is TGTGCCAGCAGTATTAGCGGCACCGGGGAGCTGTTTTTT. The chain is built from TRBV27 and TRBJ2-2; weak D call: TRBD2 (6 bases). Deletions cut 5 bases from V and 4 bases from J, with 8 bases between. Germline CDR1 reads MNHEY; CDR2 reads SMNVEV (reference sequence). This CDR3 is built from 13 residues.

This clone was counted a single time. The V gene is TRBV24-1, the J gene TRBJ2-3, with 8 bases matching TRBD1. V was clipped by 4 bases and J by 8 bases; unmatched bases: 10. The CDR3 is 15 residues long. Per the germline V gene, CDR1 is KGHDR and CDR2 is SFDVKD. The CDR3, as DNA: TGTGCCACCAGTGACCCGGGACAGGACATAGGTACGCAGTATTTT. Residues: CATSDPGQDIGTQYF.

This chain uses TRBV6-5 with TRBJ1-1; D may be TRBD1 (6 bases). This CDR3 is 14 amino acids long. Trimming stripped 6 bases from V and 5 bases from J, with 16 bases between. The germline gives CDR1 MNHEY, CDR2 SVGAGI. CDR3 in DNA: TGTGCCAGCAGCCGTGAGAGGGGGATAACTGAAGCTTTCTTT. Its protein is CASSRERGITEAFF.

V usage is TRBV11-2 and J usage is TRBJ2-7; 7 bases align to TRBD1. The germline CDR1 and CDR2 sequences are SGHAT and FQNNGV. The CDR3 has 15 residues. Unmatched junction bases numbered 13, after V lost 5 bases and J lost 6 bases. The CDR3 nucleotides read TGTGCCAGCAGCCCCCGACAGGGCCGAGAATCCGAGCAGTACTTC. Amino acid sequence: CASSPRQGRESEQYF. The variable domain in full, with the rest retrieved from reference TRBV11-2 and TRBJ2-7, is EAGVAQSPRYKIIEKRQSVAFWCNPISGHATLYWYQQILGQGPKLLIQFQNNGVVDDSQLPKDRFSAERLKGVDSTLKIQPAKLEDSAVYLCASSPRQGRESEQYFGPGTRLTVT.

The chain has TRBV6-5 and TRBJ2-1; D is possibly TRBD1 (6 bases). Trimming stripped 6 bases from V and 4 bases from J, with 10 bases between. Germline lookup yields CDR1 MNHEY and CDR2 SVGAGI. The CDR3 is 13 amino acids. CDR3 in amino acids: CASRPQGYNEQFF. Here the CDR3 DNA reads TGTGCCAGCAGGCCGCAGGGGTACAATGAGCAGTTCTTC.

This chain links TRBV7-8 with TRBJ2-5, with 11 bases that match TRBD2. Germline V gene sequence: CDR1 SGHVS, CDR2 FQNEAQ. Germline trimming cut 1 base from V and 5 bases from J; bases unmatched to any gene: 3. CDR3 length equals 15 residues. The CDR3 DNA reads TGTGCCAGCAGCTTAGGCCTAGCGGGGGGCGAGACCCAGTACTTC. It is translated as CASSLGLAGGETQYF. Supplemented by reference TRBV7-8 and TRBJ2-5, the full variable domain reads GAGVSQSPRYKVAKRGQDVALRCDPISGHVSLFWYQQALGQGPEFLTYFQNEAQLDKSGLPSDRFFAERPEGSVSTLKIQRTQQEDSAVYLCASSLGLAGGETQYFGPGTRLLVL.

This clone was counted a single time. The chain links TRBV4-2 to TRBJ2-1, with a possible D match to TRBD2 (6 bases). This CDR3 has 16 amino acids. V dropped 1 base and J dropped 2 bases, with 12 bases sitting between them. Germline V gene lookup returns CDR1 LGHNA and CDR2 YNFKEQ. CDR3 coding DNA: TGTGCCAGCAGCCAAGGGGTTAGCGGAACCTACAATGAGCAGTTCTTC. Amino acid sequence: CASSQGVSGTYNEQFF.

The J gene is TRBJ1-1, the V gene TRBV11-2; D gene ambiguous. CDR1 is SGHAT and CDR2 is FQNNGV in the germline V gene. V was clipped by 3 bases and J by 1 base, with 9 bases between them. The CDR3 covers 14 residues. The CDR3 here is CASSFRGTNTEAFF. In nucleotides, the CDR3 is TGTGCCAGCAGCTTTCGGGGTACGAACACTGAAGCTTTCTTT.

The chain combines TRBV28 with TRBJ2-7, with D hard to call. Trimming took off 3 bases at V and 4 bases at J, with 4 bases between the two ends. This CDR3 has 11 residues. The germline CDR1 and CDR2 sequences are MDHEN and SYDVKM. For the CDR3, the DNA is TGTGCCAGCAGTTTTCGGTACGAGCAGTACTTC. Amino acid sequence: CASSFRYEQYF.

J is TRBJ1-2 and V is TRBV6-5; 8 bases are shared with TRBD1. The CDR3 extends over 15 amino acids. With V trimmed by 2 bases and J by 6 bases, 8 bases remained unmatched. From germline, CDR1 is MNHEY and CDR2 SVGAGI. The CDR3 reads CASSYARQGRDGYTF. DNA of the CDR3: TGTGCCAGCAGTTACGCGCGACAGGGGAGAGATGGCTACACCTTC.

The chain joins TRBV6-5 to TRBJ2-2; the D is unclear. In germline, CDR1 is MNHEY, CDR2 SVGAGI. The CDR3 extends over 12 amino acids. With 5 bases removed from V and 4 bases from J, the gap between germline ends came to 5 bases. CDR3 region: CASSTGTGELFF. CDR3 in DNA: TGTGCCAGCAGTACCGGCACCGGGGAGCTGTTTTTT.

The V and J genes are TRBV19 and TRBJ1-5; D may be TRBD1 (6 bases). The CDR3 contains 15 residues. Deletions cut 6 bases from V and 2 bases from J, with 14 bases between. Germline CDR1 LNHDA, CDR2 SQIVND (reference sequence). CDR3 region: CASSLQGLGNQPQHF. In nucleotides, the CDR3 is TGTGCCAGTAGCCTACAGGGCCTTGGCAATCAGCCCCAGCATTTT.

The J gene is TRBJ1-1, the V gene TRBV29-1; D gene unclear. This CDR3 contains 15 residues. V shed 1 base and J shed 0 bases, with 12 bases lying between them. The germline V gene encodes CDR1 SQVTM and CDR2 ANQGSEA. CDR3 residues: CSVEVSYFLNTEAFF. The CDR3 coding sequence is TGCAGCGTTGAAGTTTCCTACTTTTTGAACACTGAAGCTTTCTTT.